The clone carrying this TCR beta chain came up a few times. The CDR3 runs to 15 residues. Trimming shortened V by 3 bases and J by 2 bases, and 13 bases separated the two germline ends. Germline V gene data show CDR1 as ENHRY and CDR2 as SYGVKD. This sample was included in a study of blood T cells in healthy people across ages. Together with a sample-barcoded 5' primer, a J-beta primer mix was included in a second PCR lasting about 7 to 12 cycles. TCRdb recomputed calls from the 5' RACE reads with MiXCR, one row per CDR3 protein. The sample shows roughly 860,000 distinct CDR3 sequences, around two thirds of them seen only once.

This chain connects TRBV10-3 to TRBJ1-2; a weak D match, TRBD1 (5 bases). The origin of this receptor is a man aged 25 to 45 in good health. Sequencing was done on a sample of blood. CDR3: CAISEGRGANYGYTF. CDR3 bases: TGTGCCATCAGTGAAGGCAGAGGGGCGAACTATGGCTACACCTTC.